Below, 23 T cell receptor beta chains from the same sample are listed, as sequenced in a study of CD8+ T cells in alopecia areata. Cells from pooled cutaneous lymph nodes were sorted by CD4, CD8alpha, NKG2D, NKG2ACE and other markers. Extracted from the samples, RNA was reverse transcribed into cDNA to serve as the sequencing template. The data were produced by immunoSEQ multiplex PCR, yet TCRdb's version contains in-frame clones alone and is incomplete. The record shows approximately 300,000 clones for this sample, with no singletons present. Source material: CD4+ T cells sorted from a lymph node. The receptors were sampled from a C3H/HeJ mouse with alopecia areata. As its MHC haplotype, the strain has H2-k.

This clone came up a few times. These gene names are mouse names. The read ends 4 residues early relative to the CDR3; the germline J gene fills the gap. The same CDR3 arises from other DNA sequences in this sample as well. The J gene is TRBJ2-5, the V gene TRBV13-1, with 7 bases identical to TRBD2. The CDR3 is 15 residues long. The trim removed 0 bases at V and 0 bases at J, leaving 1 base unmatched. Per the germline V gene, CDR1 is NSHNY and CDR2 is SYGAGN. Incomplete CDR3 DNA: TGTGCCAGCAGTGATGTGGGGGGTAACCAAGAC. Its translation is CASSDVGGNQD. The CDR3, in full, reads CASSDVGGNQDTQYF.

About this clone: Gene names are mouse gene names. The DNA ends 4 residues before the CDR3 does, and the rest of the CDR3 is filled in from the germline J gene. The chain is built from TRBV13-1 and TRBJ2-5; D uncertain. V dropped 4 bases and J dropped 1 base, with 4 bases sitting between them. This CDR3 is 12 amino acids long. Germline CDR1 reads NSHNY; CDR2 reads SYGAGN. The part of the CDR3 DNA that was read is TGTGCCAGCAGTACTTACCAAGAC. Translated, it gives CASSTYQD. The complete CDR3 sequence is CASSTYQDTQYF.

On this clone itself: Mouse gene names apply. The read falls 4 residues short of the CDR3 end, and the missing part is taken from the germline J gene. V usage is TRBV31 and J usage is TRBJ1-2, with 7 bases lining up with TRBD1. The CDR3 totals 13 residues. CDR1 is GKSSPN and CDR2 is SITVG in the germline V gene. With 2 bases clipped from V and 4 bases from J, the junction kept 4 bases outside the gene matches. CDR3 DNA (partial): TGTGCCTGGAGTGAGGGGGCGGCCTCC. It is translated as CAWSEGAAS. The CDR3 reads in full as CAWSEGAASDYTF.

This clone was detected only a few times. These gene names are mouse names. From the germline J gene comes the end of the CDR3, since the read stops 4 residues before it. The rearrangement joins TRBV5 to TRBJ2-3, with D tentatively TRBD1 (6 bases). There are 15 residues in the CDR3. Germline V CDR1 and CDR2: LGHNA, YNLKQL (reference sequence). Trimming cost V 2 bases and J 0 bases, with 9 bases left between them. This chain's CDR3 is CASSQQGLSAETLYF. The sequenced CDR3 bases are TGTGCCAGCAGCCAACAGGGGTTAAGTGCAGAA.

This clone came up a few times. The genes and germline here are from mouse. The missing CDR3 end, 4 residues past where the read stops, is filled in from the germline J gene. The V and J genes are TRBV13-2 and TRBJ1-2; D is unresolved. The CDR3 extends over 15 amino acids. Trimming took 2 bases from V and 0 from J, leaving 11 bases between them. Germline V lookup: CDR1 NNHNN, CDR2 SYGAGS (reference sequence). CDR3 region: CASGEINSANSDYTF. The CDR3 bases that were read are TGTGCCAGCGGTGAAATAAACAGTGCAAACTCC.

With regard to this clone: Germline and genes: mouse. The CDR3 end is not reached by the read, which stops 4 residues before it; the germline J gene fills it in. The chain employs TRBV13-1 and TRBJ2-1, with 9 bases fitting TRBD2. V lost 2 bases and J lost 6; bases outside the gene matches: 3. Per the germline V gene, CDR1 is NSHNY and CDR2 is SYGAGN. The length of the CDR3 is 14 residues. The part of the CDR3 DNA that was read is TGTGCCAGCAGTGACCTGGGGGGGGTTGCT. This codes for CASSDLGGVA. The whole CDR3 sequence is CASSDLGGVAEQFF.

This clone was picked up a small number of times. All gene names here are mouse names. The CDR3 end lies 4 residues beyond the end of the read and is filled in from the germline J gene. The same CDR3 can be traced to other DNA sequences in this sample. The chain joins TRBV19 to TRBJ1-2; 7 bases align to TRBD1. Losses at the gene ends were 5 bases for V and 0 bases for J; bases not matched to a gene: 7. Per germline, CDR1 FNHDT and CDR2 SITEND (reference sequence). The CDR3 sequence is 15 residues long. This chain's CDR3 is CASSPPGTANSDYTF. Partial CDR3 DNA: TGTGCCAGCAGCCCCCCGGGGACAGCAAACTCC.

This clone was found many times. The listed genes are named as in mouse. The CDR3 extends 4 residues past the end of the read, so its final part is completed from the germline J gene. Within the sample, other DNA sequences also encode this same CDR3. The chain recombines TRBV19 with TRBJ2-1; D is unclear. V was pared by 1 base and J by 6 bases, with 2 bases between. The germline V gene has CDR1 FNHDT and CDR2 SITEND (reference sequence). The CDR3 runs to 11 residues. The CDR3 sequence: CASSISAEQFF. The CDR3 bases that were read are TGTGCCAGCAGTATAAGTGCT.

With regard to this clone: Mouse gene names apply. The read stops 3 residues short of the end of the CDR3; the missing end is completed from the germline J gene. J is TRBJ1-6 and V is TRBV1, with TRBD1 matching over 7 bases. TRBJ1-6 is given ORF status, its function remaining uncertain. After removal of 3 bases from V and 0 bases from J, the junction contained 5 bases not matched to a gene. The CDR3 has 17 amino acids. Germline V gene data show CDR1 as NSQYPW and CDR2 as LRSPGD (reference sequence). The CDR3: CTCSARTGLSYNSPLYF. Partial CDR3 DNA: TGCACCTGCAGTGCCCGGACAGGCCTTTCCTATAATTCGCCC.

As to this clone: Gene names are the mouse ones. The observed sequence ends 4 residues before the CDR3 terminus, with the missing tail filled in from the germline J gene. The sample carries other DNA sequences with the same CDR3. V and J are TRBV1 and TRBJ2-1, with a tentative D call TRBD1 (6 bases). The CDR3 has 14 residues. CDR1 is NSQYPW and CDR2 is LRSPGD in the germline V gene (reference sequence). CDR3 region: CTCSADQGRAEQFF. The part of the CDR3 DNA that was read is TGCACCTGCAGTGCAGATCAGGGGCGGGCT.

On this clone: Genes and germline come from the mouse. The missing CDR3 end, 4 residues past where the read stops, is filled in from the germline J gene. V is TRBV31 and J is TRBJ2-2; tentative D call: TRBD1 (6 bases). In germline, CDR1 is GKSSPN, CDR2 SITVG. The CDR3 is 14 amino acids. The germline V and J ends were trimmed by 3 bases and 4 bases, with 12 bases remaining between them. CDR3 residues: CAWRDRFGTGQLYF. The part of the CDR3 DNA that was read is TGTGCCTGGAGGGACAGATTCGGCACCGGG.

Note on this clone: Mouse names are used for the genes. The DNA ends 4 residues before the CDR3 does, and the rest of the CDR3 is filled in from the germline J gene. J is TRBJ2-2 and V is TRBV13-1; 7 bases align to TRBD1. CDR3 length equals 15 residues. The V gene end was trimmed by 0 bases and the J gene end by 4 bases; junction bases not matched to a gene: 3. Germline lookup yields CDR1 NSHNY and CDR2 SYGAGN. This chain's CDR3 is CASSDAGGSTGQLYF. CDR3 DNA (partial): TGTGCCAGCAGTGATGCAGGGGGAAGCACCGGG.

This clone was counted between two and nine times. Mouse gene names and germline throughout. The missing CDR3 end, 4 residues past where the read stops, is filled in from the germline J gene. The rearrangement joins TRBV14 to TRBJ2-1; TRBD1 aligns across 8 bases. The length of the CDR3 is 15 residues. With 5 bases clipped from V and 4 bases from J, the junction kept 8 bases outside the gene matches. In germline, CDR1 is SGHDT, CDR2 FRDEAV. The CDR3 sequence: CASSPPGTGYAEQFF. The part of the CDR3 DNA that was read is TGTGCCAGCAGCCCCCCGGGGACAGGTTATGCT.

The table lists this clone with a few counts. Gene names are the mouse ones. The read terminates 3 residues ahead of where the CDR3 ends, so the germline J gene completes it. The V gene is TRBV13-1, the J gene TRBJ1-6, with D possibly TRBD1 on 6 matching bases. Being an ORF, TRBJ1-6 has a function that is uncertain. V was trimmed by 0 bases and J by 7 bases, leaving 11 bases between them. This CDR3 spans 15 amino acids. Germline CDR1 reads NSHNY; CDR2 reads SYGAGN. CDR3 DNA, as far as it was read: TGTGCCAGCAGTGATGCGGGGGGCGCGAATTCGCCC. Its protein product is CASSDAGGANSP. The whole CDR3 reads CASSDAGGANSPLYF.

This clone has a handful of counts. The gene names given are mouse names. The read comes to an end 4 residues before the CDR3 does, leaving the germline J gene to fill in the end. The chain recombines TRBV19 with TRBJ2-3; the D gene is possibly TRBD1 (6 bases). The ends were cut back, 6 bases at V and 0 bases at J, with 14 bases in the middle. Germline assignment: CDR1 FNHDT and CDR2 SITEND (reference sequence). The CDR3 is 15 amino acids. The DNA read from the CDR3 is TGTGCCAGCACCCCAGGACAGTCTAGTGCAGAA. It codes for CASTPGQSSAE. The full CDR3 sequence reads CASTPGQSSAETLYF. Variable domain in full (rest from reference TRBV19 and TRBJ2-3): GGIITQTPKFLIGQEGQKLTLKCQQNFNHDTMYWYRQDSGKGLRLIYYSITENDLQKGDLSEGYDASREKKSSFSLTVTSAQKNEMAVFLCASTPGQSSAETLYFGSGTRLTVL.

Worth noting for this clone: The listed genes are named as in mouse. The read finishes 3 residues shy of the CDR3 end, and the germline J gene is used to complete it. Other DNA sequences within the sample encode an identical CDR3. The chain uses TRBV19 and TRBJ1-6; 7 bases are a match to TRBD1. TRBJ1-6 is flagged as an ORF with uncertain function. V shed 2 bases, J shed 3 bases, and the junction held 2 bases outside the gene matches. Germline V gives CDR1 FNHDT, CDR2 SITEND (reference sequence). The CDR3 extends over 15 amino acids. The CDR3 spells CASSIGDSYNSPLYF. CDR3 bases read: TGTGCCAGCAGTATTGGGGACAGCTATAATTCGCCC.

This clone was seen only a few times. Any gene name here is a mouse gene name. Sequencing ends 4 residues short of the CDR3 end; the germline J gene provides the rest. The V call is TRBV5, the J call TRBJ2-1; tentatively, D is TRBD1 (7 bases). The CDR3 spans 15 residues. The germline V gene has CDR1 LGHNA and CDR2 YNLKQL (reference sequence). CDR3 DNA, as far as it was read: TGTGCCAGCAGCCAAGAGGGAGGGGGCAAGGCT. It codes for CASSQEGGGKA. The whole CDR3 reads CASSQEGGGKAEQFF.

As concerns this clone: The gene names here belong to mouse. The sequence runs out 4 residues before the end of the CDR3; the remainder is reconstructed from the germline J gene. This CDR3 is also generated by other DNA sequences in the sample. The rearrangement joins TRBV13-2 to TRBJ2-7; 10 bases are a match to TRBD2. J gave up 3 bases and V 1 base, and 1 base lay outside the gene matches. CDR1 and CDR2 (germline): NNHNN, SYGAGS (reference sequence). The CDR3 runs 14 residues. The DNA read from the CDR3 is TGTGCCAGCGGTGATAACTGGGGGGGCTAT. Translation gives CASGDNWGGY. The whole CDR3 reads CASGDNWGGYEQYF.

A remark on this clone: Gene names and germline refer to mouse. The read stops 3 residues short of the end of the CDR3; the missing end is completed from the germline J gene. Other DNA variants within this sample encode the same CDR3. J is TRBJ1-6 and V is TRBV19, with D possibly TRBD1 on 6 matching bases. TRBJ1-6 qualifies as an ORF whose function is uncertain. CDR1 FNHDT and CDR2 SITEND come from the germline V gene (reference sequence). The CDR3 loop spans 14 amino acids. V dropped 0 bases and J dropped 7 bases, with 8 bases sitting between them. CDR3 DNA, as far as it was read: TGTGCCAGCAGTATAGCAGGGGACAATTCGCCC. Translated, it gives CASSIAGDNSP. The entire CDR3 protein is CASSIAGDNSPLYF.

This clone was counted a few times. Gene names are mouse gene names. The sequence runs out 4 residues before the end of the CDR3; the remainder is reconstructed from the germline J gene. The chain uses TRBV4 and TRBJ1-2; 7 nucleotides match TRBD1. This CDR3 region has 15 residues. The ends lost 3 bases at V and 0 bases at J; junction bases unmatched: 4. Germline CDR1 LGHDT, CDR2 YNNKQL (reference sequence). CDR3 DNA, as far as it was read: TGTGCCAGCAGCTATCGGGACAGTACAAACTCC. It translates to CASSYRDSTNS. The whole CDR3 protein reads CASSYRDSTNSDYTF.

As to this clone: Mouse gene names apply. The read stops 4 residues short of the end of the CDR3; the missing end is completed from the germline J gene. V usage is TRBV1 and J usage is TRBJ2-7; perhaps TRBD1 as D (6 bases). V lost 1 base and J lost 0, with 10 bases in between. The CDR3 spans 15 residues. The germline CDR1 and CDR2 sequences are NSQYPW and LRSPGD (reference sequence). CDR3 residues: CTCSAASGDSYEQYF. The DNA read from the CDR3 is TGCACCTGCAGTGCAGCCTCAGGGGACTCCTAT.

Comments on this clone: Germline and genes: mouse. The CDR3 end is not reached by the read, which stops 4 residues before it; the germline J gene fills it in. In the same sample, other DNA sequences code for this CDR3. This chain connects TRBV13-2 to TRBJ2-7; the match to TRBD2 covers 9 bases. The CDR3 is 13 residues long. CDR1 and CDR2 from the germline V gene are NNHNN and SYGAGS (reference sequence). With 5 bases clipped from V and 0 bases from J, the junction kept 0 bases outside the gene matches. Partial CDR3 DNA: TGTGCCAGCGGGGACTGGGGCTCCTAT. This encodes CASGDWGSY. The full CDR3 reads CASGDWGSYEQYF.

This clone was counted only a few times. The listed genes are named as in mouse. The DNA ends 4 residues before the CDR3 does, and the rest of the CDR3 is filled in from the germline J gene. The chain joins TRBV3 to TRBJ2-4; TRBD2 matches at 9 bases. J gave up 1 base and V 1 base, and 6 bases lay outside the gene matches. Per the germline V gene, CDR1 is SNHLY and CDR2 is FYNGKV (reference sequence). This CDR3 has 17 amino acids. The sequenced CDR3 bases are TGTGCCAGCAGCTTAGTACACTGGGGGGAGGGTCAAAAC. This sequence encodes CASSLVHWGEGQN. The whole CDR3 sequence reads CASSLVHWGEGQNTLYF.